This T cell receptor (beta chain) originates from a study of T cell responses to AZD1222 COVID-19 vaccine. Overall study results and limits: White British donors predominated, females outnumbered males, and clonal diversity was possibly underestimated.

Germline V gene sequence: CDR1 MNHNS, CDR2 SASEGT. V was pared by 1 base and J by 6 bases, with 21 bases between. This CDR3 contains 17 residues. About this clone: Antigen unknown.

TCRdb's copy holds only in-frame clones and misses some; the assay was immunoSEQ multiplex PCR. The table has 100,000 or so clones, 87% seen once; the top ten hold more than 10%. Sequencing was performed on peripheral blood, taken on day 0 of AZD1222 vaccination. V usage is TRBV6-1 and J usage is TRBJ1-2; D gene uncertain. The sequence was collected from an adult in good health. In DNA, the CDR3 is TGTGCCAGCAGTGAAGTTCCCCCGGGTTTTCTATCCCATGGCTACACCTTC. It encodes CASSEVPPGFLSHGYTF.